This T cell receptor (beta chain) was profiled in a study of persistence of HIV-infected CD4 T cells. Cells were stimulated nonspecifically with anti-CD3/anti-CD28 magnetic beads. Sorting selected CD4+ T cells upregulating both CD40 ligand and CD69. Trimming cost V 5 bases and J 2 bases, with 11 bases left between them. The CDR3 totals 14 residues. Per germline, CDR1 SGHTA and CDR2 FQGNSA. A word on this clone: Its matching antigen is unknown.

The libraries were made with immunoSEQ version 4 in survey mode. TCRdb keeps only in-frame clones here, not all; method: immunoSEQ multiplex PCR. The sample includes fewer than 50,000 clones, 90% to 95% of them seen just once. This receptor was taken from an adult man with HIV who was CMV-seropositive. The input for sequencing was CD4+ T cells sorted from PBMCs after approximately 19-hour stimulation, taken from a patient who received antiretroviral therapy. This chain connects TRBV7-2 to TRBJ2-3; no clear D. The CDR3, as DNA: TGTGCCAGCAGCACCGAAGCCCACACAGATACGCAGTATTTT. It codes for CASSTEAHTDTQYF.